This TCR beta chain was found in a study of CD8+ T cells in alopecia areata. About the study: In an open-label trial, patients got 5 to 10 mg tofacitinib twice daily.

Treatment denoted: oral pan-JAK inhibitor, 5-10 mg twice daily. Extraction and reverse transcription of RNA yielded cDNA as the sequencing template. Some clones are missing from TCRdb's copy, which holds only in-frame ones; the method was immunoSEQ multiplex PCR. The sample holds more than 100,000 clones, 85% to 90% seen once. Trimming cost V 6 bases and J 5 bases; bases outside gene matches: 8. The CDR3 totals 14 residues. From germline, CDR1 is WSHSY and CDR2 SAAADI. This clone was detected only once. The chain combines TRBV10-2 with TRBJ2-5; the match to TRBD2 covers 8 bases. The TCR comes from a human donor with alopecia areata. Sequences were derived from CD8+ T cells sorted from blood, sampled at week 34, from a patient treated with tofacitinib. The DNA of the CDR3 is TGCGCCAGCAGCGGACTAGCACGTGATGAGACCCAGTACTTC. This sequence encodes CASSGLARDETQYF.